The present TCR beta chain was sequenced within a study of OX40 agonist ivuxolimab in advanced cancers. Looking at the study overall: Ivuxolimab, which targeted the costimulatory receptor OX40 (CD134), was an agonistic, fully human IgG2 monoclonal antibody. Intravenous ivuxolimab was administered to patients every 2 weeks at six dose levels: 0.01, 0.1, 0.3, 1.5, 3 and 10 mg/kg. Among the approximately 50 dose-escalation patients, about 19 had hepatocellular carcinoma, roughly 15 melanoma, 9 renal cell carcinoma and 9 head and neck cancer. In the dose-escalation cohort, 65% to 90% of patients were male, and the mean age was roughly 60 years, with a range of 23 to 79. Prior anti-PD-1, anti-PD-L1 or anti-CTLA-4 therapy was permitted, and checkpoint inhibitors had been received by less than 45% of dose-escalation patients. Partial responses occurred in three dose-escalation patients: two with cutaneous melanoma and one with hepatocellular carcinoma. Peripheral TCRbeta sequencing aimed to test whether ivuxolimab altered TCR sequence diversity and caused clonal T-cell expansion. The monotherapy dose-escalation portion (N of about 50 patients) of the phase I ivuxolimab trial is reported in the paper. General conclusions and limits of the study: In partial responders in the 0.1-3.0 mg/kg groups, normalized peripheral clonal expansion was found to be among the lowest, especially among CD8+ T cells. After ivuxolimab, more expanded clones were found on average in CD8+ T cells than in CD4+ T cells. At doses of 0.1 to 3.0 mg/kg, clonal expansion of both CD4+ and CD8+ blood T cells was observed from baseline to week 6. The antigen specificity of the peripheral T cells that underwent clonal expansion was not determined. Low levels of normalized T-cell clonal expansion were also seen in some nonresponding patients.

Patients with a history of autoimmune disease or receiving systemic immunosuppression were excluded from the trial. Peripheral blood for TCR sequencing was drawn from every dose cohort at baseline, at cycle 4 day 1 and at cycle 7 day 1. Samples were obtained from an open-label, multicenter, first-in-human phase I dose-escalation trial of ivuxolimab. Adults with locally advanced or metastatic melanoma, renal cell, hepatocellular, or head and neck squamous cell carcinoma were enrolled in the trial. Before TCR sequencing, CD4+ T cells and CD8+ T cells from peripheral blood were sorted into separate populations. As concerns this clone: Its antigen is unknown. It has no much larger one-base neighbor in the sample; base qualities were not kept.

CDR1 and CDR2 (MNHEY, SVGAGI) derive from the germline V gene. Its CDR3 holds 13 amino acids, cysteine through phenylalanine. Here the CDR3 DNA is all that survives: 39 bases in frame from base 1. At the junction V is shortened by 5 bases and J by 6 bases; bases outside the gene matches: 6. To sequence the TCRbeta CDR3 region, genomic DNA was isolated from the sorted cells. The immunoSEQ Assay was used to sequence the TCRbeta CDR3 regions. As stored in TCRdb, this immuneACCESS dataset retains in-frame rearrangements with V and J assigned. A fraction of the clones does not appear; measured against another copy, unresolved V genes explain less than half of the discrepancy, and the remainder lacks a known reason. For this sample there are tens of thousands of clones; around 90% appear just once. The ten largest clones take up around 0.39% of the sample.

This chain joins TRBV6-5 to TRBJ1-1; TRBD1 lines up with 7 middle nucleotides. The sample here was CD4+ or CD8+ T cells sorted from blood, taken in a trial of the OX40 agonist ivuxolimab. This sequence was found in an adult with an advanced solid tumor such as melanoma, head and neck, liver or kidney cancer. The CDR3 corresponds to CASSEPGGAEAFF. The bases read TGTGCCAGCAGTGAACCAGGGGGAGCTGAAGCTTTCTTT.